The clone carrying this T cell receptor (beta chain) was recorded a few times. What it recognizes is unknown. The data were taken from a study of cytomegalovirus exposure and HLA in healthy donors. The study's findings and limits: TCR beta sequences numbering about 17,000 were associated with HLA alleles at 0.05 false discovery rate in a later analysis. Cytomegalovirus-associated TCR beta chains were listed, numbering approximately 150.

This PCR relied on a set of 60 Vbeta primers and 13 Jbeta primers. Sequencing used immunoSEQ multiplex PCR; TCRdb keeps in-frame clones, though not all of them. The sample includes about 170,000 clones, about 81% of them seen just once. The sample taken for sequencing was PBMCs. The sequence was collected from a young woman in good health and CMV-seronegative.

CDR3 region: CASSYLTGQKAKEQFF. CDR3 coding DNA: TGTGCCAGCAGTTACCTGACGGGACAGAAGGCAAAGGAGCAGTTCTTC. The rearrangement links TRBV6-5 to TRBJ2-1, with 7 bases matching TRBD1. Germline V gives CDR1 MNHEY, CDR2 SVGAGI. This CDR3 has 16 residues. Trimming took 2 bases from V and 10 from J; bases not matched to a gene: 14.